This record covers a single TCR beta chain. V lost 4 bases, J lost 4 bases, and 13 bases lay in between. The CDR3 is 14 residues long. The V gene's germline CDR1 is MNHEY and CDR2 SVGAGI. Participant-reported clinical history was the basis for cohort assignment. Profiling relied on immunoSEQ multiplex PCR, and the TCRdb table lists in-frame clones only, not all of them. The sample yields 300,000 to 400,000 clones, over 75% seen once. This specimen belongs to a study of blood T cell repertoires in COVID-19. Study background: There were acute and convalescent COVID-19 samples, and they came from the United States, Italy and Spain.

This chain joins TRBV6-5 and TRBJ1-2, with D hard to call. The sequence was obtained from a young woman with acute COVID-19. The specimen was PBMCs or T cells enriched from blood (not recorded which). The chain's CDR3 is CASSFTREAYGYTF. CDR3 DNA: TGTGCCAGCAGTTTTACGCGGGAGGCCTATGGCTACACCTTC.